The T cell receptor (beta chain) described here comes from a study of blood T cells in healthy people across ages. Overall study: With template switching, about one barcoded beta molecule was captured per two T cells. Study results and caveats: Older age coincided with a roughly linear decline in TCR beta diversity per million T cells. Naive T cell percentage strongly correlated with TCR beta diversity.

It was with a sample-barcoded 5' primer and a J-beta primer mix that a second PCR of roughly 7 to 12 cycles was run. Each single sample gave us at least 2.5 million CDR3-containing paired-end reads. Each CDR3 protein is one row after TCRdb ran MiXCR on the 5' RACE reads. The top ten clones hold around a sixth of a sample with about 780,000 distinct CDR3 sequences, less than 60% of them seen once. Comment on this clonotype: Antigen unknown.

This CDR3 region has 14 residues. CDR1 DFQATT and CDR2 SNEGSKA come from the germline V gene (reference sequence). The ends were cut back, 0 bases at V and 10 bases at J, with 13 bases in the middle. The specimen sequenced was blood. The chain links TRBV20-1 to TRBJ1-6, with a tentative D call TRBD1 (6 bases). This clonotype was obtained from an elderly man in good health. For the CDR3, the DNA is TGCAGTGCTAGAGAGGGGGCAATGGCCTCACCCCTCCACTTT. Its translation: CSAREGAMASPLHF.